This T cell receptor beta chain was sequenced in a study of blood T cells in healthy people across ages. Worth noting for this clonotype: A much larger clone differs from this one at a single base, so this may be a read error.

Together with a sample-barcoded 5' primer, a J-beta primer mix was included in a second PCR lasting about 6 to 11 cycles. TCRdb analysed the 5' RACE reads with MiXCR anew, one entry per CDR3 protein. The repertoire has 500,000 to 700,000 distinct CDR3 sequences, roughly 30% of them found once; the top ten carry around a sixth. V was shortened by 0 bases and J by 6 bases, with 14 bases between the two germline ends. The length of the CDR3 is 15 residues. Germline V gene lookup returns CDR1 MNHEY and CDR2 SVGAGI. This sequence originates from a woman of 80 years or more in good health. Sequencing used blood. This chain connects TRBV6-5 to TRBJ1-2; no clear D gene. Here the CDR3 DNA reads TGTGCCAGCAGTTACTCGGGCCGATACTGTCATGGCTACACCTTC. It yields the protein CASSYSGRYCHGYTF.